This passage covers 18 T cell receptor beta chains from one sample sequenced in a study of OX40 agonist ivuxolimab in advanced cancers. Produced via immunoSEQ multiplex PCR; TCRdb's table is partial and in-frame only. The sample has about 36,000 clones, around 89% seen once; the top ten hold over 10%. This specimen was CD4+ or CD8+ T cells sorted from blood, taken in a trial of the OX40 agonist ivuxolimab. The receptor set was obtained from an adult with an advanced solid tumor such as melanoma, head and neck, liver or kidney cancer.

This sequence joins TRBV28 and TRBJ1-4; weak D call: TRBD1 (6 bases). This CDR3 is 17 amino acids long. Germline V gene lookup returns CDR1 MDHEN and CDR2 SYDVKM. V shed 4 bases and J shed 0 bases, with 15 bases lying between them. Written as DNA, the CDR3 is TGTGCCAGCAGTTGGTGGACAGATTCTGCAACTAATGAAAAACTGTTTTTT. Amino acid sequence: CASSWWTDSATNEKLFF.

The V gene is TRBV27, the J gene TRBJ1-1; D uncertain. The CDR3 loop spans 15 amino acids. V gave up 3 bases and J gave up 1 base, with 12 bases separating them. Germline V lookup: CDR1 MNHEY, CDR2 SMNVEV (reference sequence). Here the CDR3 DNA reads TGTGCCAGCAGTTTCTGGAAGGGAGAGAACACTGAAGCTTTCTTT. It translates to CASSFWKGENTEAFF.

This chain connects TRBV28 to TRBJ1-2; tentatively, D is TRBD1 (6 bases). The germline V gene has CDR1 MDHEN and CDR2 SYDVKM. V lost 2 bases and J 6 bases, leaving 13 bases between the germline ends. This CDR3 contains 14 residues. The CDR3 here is CASSLRFRGNGYTF. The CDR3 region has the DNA TGTGCCAGCAGTTTAAGGTTCAGGGGCAATGGCTACACCTTC.

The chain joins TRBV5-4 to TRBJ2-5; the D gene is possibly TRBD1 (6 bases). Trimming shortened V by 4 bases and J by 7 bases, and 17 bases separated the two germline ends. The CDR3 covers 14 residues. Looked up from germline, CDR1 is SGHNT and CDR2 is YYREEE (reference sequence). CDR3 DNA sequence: TGTGCCAGCAGCCTTCCGGGACAATTTGTGACCCAGTACTTC. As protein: CASSLPGQFVTQYF.

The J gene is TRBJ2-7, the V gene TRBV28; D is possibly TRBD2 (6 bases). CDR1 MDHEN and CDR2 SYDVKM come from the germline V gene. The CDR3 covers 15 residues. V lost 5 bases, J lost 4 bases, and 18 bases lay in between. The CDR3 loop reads CASSIQTGTLYEQYF. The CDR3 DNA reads TGTGCCAGCAGTATTCAAACCGGGACTTTATACGAGCAGTACTTC.

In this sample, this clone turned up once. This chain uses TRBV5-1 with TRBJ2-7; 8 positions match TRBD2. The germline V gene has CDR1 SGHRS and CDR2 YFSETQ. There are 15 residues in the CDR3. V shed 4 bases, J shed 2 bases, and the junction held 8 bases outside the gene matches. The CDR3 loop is CASSPRGGSAYEQYF. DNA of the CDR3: TGCGCCAGCAGCCCGCGCGGGGGGAGCGCCTACGAGCAGTACTTC.

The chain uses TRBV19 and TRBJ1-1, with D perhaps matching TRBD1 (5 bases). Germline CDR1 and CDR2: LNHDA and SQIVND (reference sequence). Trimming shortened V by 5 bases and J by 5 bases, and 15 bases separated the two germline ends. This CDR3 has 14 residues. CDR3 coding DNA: TGTGCCAGTAGTGGAACCCAGGGAATAACTGAAGCTTTCTTT. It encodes CASSGTQGITEAFF.

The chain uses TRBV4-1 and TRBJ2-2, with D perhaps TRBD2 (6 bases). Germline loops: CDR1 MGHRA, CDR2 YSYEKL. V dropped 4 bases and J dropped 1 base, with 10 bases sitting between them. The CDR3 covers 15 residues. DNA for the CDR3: TGCGCCAGCAGCCCCCTCGGGGGGAACACCGGGGAGCTGTTTTTT. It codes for CASSPLGGNTGELFF.

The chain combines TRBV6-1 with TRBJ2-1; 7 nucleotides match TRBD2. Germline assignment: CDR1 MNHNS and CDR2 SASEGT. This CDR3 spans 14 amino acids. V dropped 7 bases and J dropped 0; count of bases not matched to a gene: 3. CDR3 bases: TGTGCCAGCATACTAGCGTACTCCTACAATGAGCAGTTCTTC. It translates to CASILAYSYNEQFF.

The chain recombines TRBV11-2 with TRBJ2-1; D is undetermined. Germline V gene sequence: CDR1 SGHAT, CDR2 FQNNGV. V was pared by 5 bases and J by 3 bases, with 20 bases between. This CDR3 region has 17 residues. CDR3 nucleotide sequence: TGTGCCAGCAGCCCACCTCCGGGCCATCGCCGCTACAATGAGCAGTTCTTC. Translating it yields CASSPPPGHRRYNEQFF.

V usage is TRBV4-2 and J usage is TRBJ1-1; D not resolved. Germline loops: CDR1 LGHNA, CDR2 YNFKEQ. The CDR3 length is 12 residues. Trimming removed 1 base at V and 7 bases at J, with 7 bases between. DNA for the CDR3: TGTGCCAGCAGCCAAGCCCCCGATGAAGCTTTCTTT. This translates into CASSQAPDEAFF.

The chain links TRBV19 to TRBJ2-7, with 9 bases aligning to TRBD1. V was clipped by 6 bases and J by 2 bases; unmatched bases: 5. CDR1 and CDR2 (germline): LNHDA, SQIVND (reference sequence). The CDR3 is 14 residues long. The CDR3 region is CASSPGTGPYEQYF. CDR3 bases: TGTGCCAGTAGCCCCGGGACAGGGCCCTACGAGCAGTACTTC.

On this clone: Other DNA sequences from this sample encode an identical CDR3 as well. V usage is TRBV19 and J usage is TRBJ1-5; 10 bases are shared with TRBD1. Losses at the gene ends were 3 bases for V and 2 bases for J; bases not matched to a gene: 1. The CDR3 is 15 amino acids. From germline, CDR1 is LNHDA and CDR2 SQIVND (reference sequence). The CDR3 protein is CASSIGTGGNQPQHF. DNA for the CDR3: TGTGCCAGTAGTATCGGGACAGGGGGCAATCAGCCCCAGCATTTT.

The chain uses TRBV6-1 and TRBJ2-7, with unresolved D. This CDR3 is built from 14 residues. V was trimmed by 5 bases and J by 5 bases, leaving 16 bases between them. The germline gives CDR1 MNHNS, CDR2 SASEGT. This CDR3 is CASSYATWVHEQYF. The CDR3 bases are TGTGCCAGCAGTTATGCCACGTGGGTGCACGAGCAGTACTTC.

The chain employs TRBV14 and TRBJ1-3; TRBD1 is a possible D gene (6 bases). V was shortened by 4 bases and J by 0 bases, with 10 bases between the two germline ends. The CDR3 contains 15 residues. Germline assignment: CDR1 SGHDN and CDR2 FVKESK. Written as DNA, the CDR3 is TGTGCCAGCAGCCCCGACAGGAACTCTGGAAACACCATATATTTT. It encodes CASSPDRNSGNTIYF.

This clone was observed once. CDR3 nucleotides: TGTGCCAGCAGCTTAGGCCCGGTCAGGGGGCAGTCCGGGGAGCTGTTTTTT. Translated: CASSLGPVRGQSGELFF. The chain links TRBV7-6 to TRBJ2-2, with 8 bases identical to TRBD1. Trimming at V came to 1 base and at J to 6 bases, leaving 10 bases not matched to a gene. This CDR3 is built from 17 residues. Germline CDR1 and CDR2: SGHVS and FNYEAQ.

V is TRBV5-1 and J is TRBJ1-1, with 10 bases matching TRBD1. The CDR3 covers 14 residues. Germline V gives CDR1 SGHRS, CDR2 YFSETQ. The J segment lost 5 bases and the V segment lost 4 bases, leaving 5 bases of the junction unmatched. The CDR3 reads CASSPPGQGTEAFF. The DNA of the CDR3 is TGCGCCAGCAGCCCCCCGGGACAGGGGACTGAAGCTTTCTTT.

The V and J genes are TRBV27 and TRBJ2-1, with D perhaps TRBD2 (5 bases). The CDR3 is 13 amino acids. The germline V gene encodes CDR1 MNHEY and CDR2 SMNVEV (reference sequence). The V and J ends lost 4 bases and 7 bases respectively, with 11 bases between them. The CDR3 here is CASSYTGNNEQFF. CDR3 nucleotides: TGTGCCAGCAGTTACACCGGGAATAATGAGCAGTTCTTC.